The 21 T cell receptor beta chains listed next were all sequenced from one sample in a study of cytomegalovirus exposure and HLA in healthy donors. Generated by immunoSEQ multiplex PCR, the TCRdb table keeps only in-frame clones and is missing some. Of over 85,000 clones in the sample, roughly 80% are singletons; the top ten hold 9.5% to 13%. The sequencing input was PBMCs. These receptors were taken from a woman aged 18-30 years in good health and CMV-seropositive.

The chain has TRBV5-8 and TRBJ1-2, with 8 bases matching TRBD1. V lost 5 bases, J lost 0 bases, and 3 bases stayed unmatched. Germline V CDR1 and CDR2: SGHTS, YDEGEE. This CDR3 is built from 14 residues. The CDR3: CASRGQVSNYGYTF. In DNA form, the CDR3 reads TGTGCCAGCAGGGGACAGGTTTCTAACTATGGCTACACCTTC.

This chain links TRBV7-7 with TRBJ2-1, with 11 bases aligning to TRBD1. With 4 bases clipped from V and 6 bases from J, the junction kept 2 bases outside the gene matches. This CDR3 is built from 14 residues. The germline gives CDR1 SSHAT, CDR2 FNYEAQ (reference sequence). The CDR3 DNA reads TGTGCCAGCAGCTCAGGGACAGGGGGCAATGAGCAGTTCTTC. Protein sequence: CASSSGTGGNEQFF.

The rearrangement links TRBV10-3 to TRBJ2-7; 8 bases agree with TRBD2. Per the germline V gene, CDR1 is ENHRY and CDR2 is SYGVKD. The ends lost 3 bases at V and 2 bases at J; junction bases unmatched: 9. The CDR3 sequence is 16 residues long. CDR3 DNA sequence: TGTGCCATCAGTGACCCGGGACTAGGCTTTACCTACGAGCAGTACTTC. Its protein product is CAISDPGLGFTYEQYF.

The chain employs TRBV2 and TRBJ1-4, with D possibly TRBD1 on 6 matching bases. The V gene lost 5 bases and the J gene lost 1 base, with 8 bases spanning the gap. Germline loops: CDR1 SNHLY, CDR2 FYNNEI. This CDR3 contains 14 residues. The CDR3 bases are TGTGCCAGCAGTCTACAGGGAACTAATGAAAAACTGTTTTTT. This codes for CASSLQGTNEKLFF.

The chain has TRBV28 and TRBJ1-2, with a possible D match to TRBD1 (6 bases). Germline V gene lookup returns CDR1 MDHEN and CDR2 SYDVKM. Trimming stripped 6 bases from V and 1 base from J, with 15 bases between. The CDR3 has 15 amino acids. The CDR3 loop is CASRSWGGSNYGYTF. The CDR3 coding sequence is TGTGCCAGCAGATCTTGGGGGGGCAGTAACTATGGCTACACCTTC.

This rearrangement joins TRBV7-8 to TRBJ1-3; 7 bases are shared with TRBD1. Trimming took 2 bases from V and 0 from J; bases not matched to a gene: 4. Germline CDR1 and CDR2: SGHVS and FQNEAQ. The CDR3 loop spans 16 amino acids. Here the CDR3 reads CASSLNRGVSGNTIYF. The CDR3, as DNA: TGTGCCAGCAGCTTAAACAGGGGAGTCTCTGGAAACACCATATATTTT.

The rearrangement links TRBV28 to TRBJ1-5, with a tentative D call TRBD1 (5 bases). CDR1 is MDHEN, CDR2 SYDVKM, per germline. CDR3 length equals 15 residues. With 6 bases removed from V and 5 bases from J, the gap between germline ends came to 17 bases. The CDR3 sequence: CASSPVDRAYQPQHF. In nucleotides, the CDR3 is TGTGCCAGCAGCCCTGTTGACAGAGCATATCAGCCCCAGCATTTT.

The CDR3 DNA reads TGTGCCAGCAGCTTAGCGGGACTAGCGGCCGGGGAGCTGTTTTTT. Translating it yields CASSLAGLAAGELFF. V is TRBV7-9 and J is TRBJ2-2, with 11 bases lining up with TRBD2. Germline V gene data show CDR1 as SEHNR and CDR2 as FQNEAQ (reference sequence). This CDR3 region has 15 residues. V was pared by 0 bases and J by 6 bases, with 0 bases of the junction left unmatched.

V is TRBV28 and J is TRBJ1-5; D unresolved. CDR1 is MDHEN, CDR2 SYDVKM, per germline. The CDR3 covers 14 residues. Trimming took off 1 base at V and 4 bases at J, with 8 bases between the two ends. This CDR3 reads CASSLSRGNQPQHF. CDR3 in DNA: TGTGCCAGCAGTTTATCCCGGGGAAATCAGCCCCAGCATTTT.

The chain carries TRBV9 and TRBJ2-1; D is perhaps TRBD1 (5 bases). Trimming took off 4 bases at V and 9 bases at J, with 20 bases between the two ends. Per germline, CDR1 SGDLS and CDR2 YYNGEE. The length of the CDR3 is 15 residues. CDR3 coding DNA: TGTGCCAGCAGCCCCTGGACACAGATGGATGCTGAGCAGTTCTTC. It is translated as CASSPWTQMDAEQFF.

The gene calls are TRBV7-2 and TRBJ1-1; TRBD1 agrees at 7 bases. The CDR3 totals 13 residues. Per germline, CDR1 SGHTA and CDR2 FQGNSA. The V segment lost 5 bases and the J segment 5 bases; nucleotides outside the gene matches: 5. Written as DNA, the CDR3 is TGTGCCAGCAGCCGACAGGGTTGGACTGAAGCTTTCTTT. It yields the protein CASSRQGWTEAFF.

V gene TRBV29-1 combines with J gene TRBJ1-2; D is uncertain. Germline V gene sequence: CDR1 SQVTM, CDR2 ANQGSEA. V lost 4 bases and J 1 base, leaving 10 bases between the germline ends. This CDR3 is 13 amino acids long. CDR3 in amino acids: CSVGLEGNYGYTF. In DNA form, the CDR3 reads TGCAGCGTTGGTTTGGAGGGTAACTATGGCTACACCTTC.

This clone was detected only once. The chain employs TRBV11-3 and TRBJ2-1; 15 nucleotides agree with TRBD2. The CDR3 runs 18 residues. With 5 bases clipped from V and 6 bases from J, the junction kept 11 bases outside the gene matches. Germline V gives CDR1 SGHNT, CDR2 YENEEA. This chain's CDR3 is CASSTWTSGGAGSNEQFF. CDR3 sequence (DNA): TGTGCCAGCAGCACTTGGACTAGCGGGGGGGCCGGCAGCAATGAGCAGTTCTTC. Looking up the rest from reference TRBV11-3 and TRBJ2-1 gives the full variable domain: EAGVVQSPRYKIIEKKQPVAFWCNPISGHNTLYWYLQNLGQGPELLIRYENEEAVDDSQLPKDRFSAERLKGVDSTLKIQPAELGDSAVYLCASSTWTSGGAGSNEQFFGPGTRLTVL.

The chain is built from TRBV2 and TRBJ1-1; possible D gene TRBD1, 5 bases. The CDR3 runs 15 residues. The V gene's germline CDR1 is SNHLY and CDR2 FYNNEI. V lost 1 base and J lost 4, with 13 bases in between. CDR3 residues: CASSEEGGAGTEAFF. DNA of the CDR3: TGTGCCAGCAGTGAAGAAGGAGGGGCTGGCACTGAAGCTTTCTTT.

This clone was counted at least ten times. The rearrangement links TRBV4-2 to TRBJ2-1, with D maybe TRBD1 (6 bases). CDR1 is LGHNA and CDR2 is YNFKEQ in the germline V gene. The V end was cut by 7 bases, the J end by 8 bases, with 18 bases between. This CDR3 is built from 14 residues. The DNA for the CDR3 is TGTGCCAGCAACCCAAGCCAGGGGAAGGATGAGCAGTTCTTC. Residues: CASNPSQGKDEQFF.

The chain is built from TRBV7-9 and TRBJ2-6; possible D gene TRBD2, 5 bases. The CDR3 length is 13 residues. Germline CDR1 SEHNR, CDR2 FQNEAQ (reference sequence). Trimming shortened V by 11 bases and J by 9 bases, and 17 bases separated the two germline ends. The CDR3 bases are TGTGCCGGGCCCGAGGGTGGAGACAACGTCCTGACTTTC. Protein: CAGPEGGDNVLTF.

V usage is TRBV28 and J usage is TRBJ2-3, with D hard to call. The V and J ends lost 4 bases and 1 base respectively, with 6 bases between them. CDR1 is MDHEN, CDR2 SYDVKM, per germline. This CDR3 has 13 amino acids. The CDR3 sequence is CASSYQGTDTQYF. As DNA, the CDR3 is TGTGCCAGCAGTTACCAGGGCACAGATACGCAGTATTTT. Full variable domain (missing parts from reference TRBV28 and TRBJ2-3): DVKVTQSSRYLVKRTGEKVFLECVQDMDHENMFWYRQDPGLGLRLIYFSYDVKMKEKGDIPEGYSVSREKKERFSLILESASTNQTSMYLCASSYQGTDTQYFGPGTRLTVL.

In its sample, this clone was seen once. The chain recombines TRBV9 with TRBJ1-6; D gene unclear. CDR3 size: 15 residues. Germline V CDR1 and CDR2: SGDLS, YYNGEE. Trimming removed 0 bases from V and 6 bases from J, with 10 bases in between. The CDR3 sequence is CASSVANSPNSPLHF. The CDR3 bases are TGTGCCAGCAGCGTAGCGAACAGTCCTAATTCACCCCTCCACTTT.

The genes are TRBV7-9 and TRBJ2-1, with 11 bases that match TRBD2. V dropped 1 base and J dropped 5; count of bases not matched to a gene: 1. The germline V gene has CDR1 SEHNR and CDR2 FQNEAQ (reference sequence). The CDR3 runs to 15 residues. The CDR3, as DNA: TGTGCCAGCAGCTTAGGACTAGCGGGAAACAATGAGCAGTTCTTC. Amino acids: CASSLGLAGNNEQFF.

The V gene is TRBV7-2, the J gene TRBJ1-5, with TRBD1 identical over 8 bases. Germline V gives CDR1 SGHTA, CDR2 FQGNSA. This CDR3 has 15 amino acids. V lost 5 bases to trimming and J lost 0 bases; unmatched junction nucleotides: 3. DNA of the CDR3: TGTGCCAGCAGCACAGGGGGGTATAGCAATCAGCCCCAGCATTTT. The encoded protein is CASSTGGYSNQPQHF.

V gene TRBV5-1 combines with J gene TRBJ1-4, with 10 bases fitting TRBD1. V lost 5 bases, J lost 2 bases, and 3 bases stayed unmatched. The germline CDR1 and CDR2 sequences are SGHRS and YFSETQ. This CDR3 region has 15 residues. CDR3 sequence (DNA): TGCGCCAGCAGAATGACAGGGGGCACTAATGAAAAACTGTTTTTT. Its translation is CASRMTGGTNEKLFF.